A selection of T cell receptor beta chains follows, all from one sample in a study of T cell repertoires in cytomegalovirus infection. TCRdb reprocessed the reads via MiXCR and lists one record per CDR3 protein. The sample lists approximately 500,000 distinct CDR3 sequences; about 17% were seen once. Sequencing was carried out using CD8+ T cells from PBMCs. The receptors here all came from a human donor in good health (CMV status not recorded). Some clones in this sample may be carry-over from other donors' samples. CDR3s include the opening cysteine and the closing phenylalanine or tryptophan. The D gene is left open where the match is weak. A row's size may be missing; if present it is once, few, many or a size class.

TRBD2	TRBJ2-1	few	TRBV20-1	TGCAGTGCTAGAGATACACGGGAGGGCCTCAATGAGCAGTTCTTC	CSARDTREGLNEQFF
TRBD1	TRBJ2-7	many	TRBV10-3	TGTGCCATCTATTCCGGGACAGGGATCCACGAGCAGTACTTC	CAIYSGTGIHEQYF
.	TRBJ2-2	few	TRBV20-1	TGCAGTGCTAGACGCCCCAGCGAGGGAACCGGGGAGCTGTTTTTT	CSARRPSEGTGELFF
TRBD1	TRBJ1-1	few	TRBV6-5	TGTGCCAGCAGAGGGGGCCAGGGCTTGGTCACTGAAGCTTTCTTT	CASRGGQGLVTEAFF
TRBD1	TRBJ2-5	many	TRBV11-2	TGTGCCAGCAGCTCGAGGCGACAGGGAAGGGAAGAGACCCAGTACTTC	CASSSRRQGREETQYF
TRBD2	TRBJ2-3	many	TRBV13	TGTGCCAGCAGCTCCCGGACTAGCGGGGGCACAGATACGCAGTATTTT	CASSSRTSGGTDTQYF
.	TRBJ2-7	many	TRBV7-9	TGTGCCAGCAGCAAACCGGGACGCCAGACCTACGAGCAGTACTTC	CASSKPGRQTYEQYF
TRBD1	TRBJ2-1	many	TRBV4-2	TGTGCCAGCAGCCAAGCGCTGGGACAGGGCACAAGCAATGAGCAGTTCTTC	CASSQALGQGTSNEQFF
.	TRBJ1-1	.	TRBV6-4	TGTGCCAGCATAAAGGACAAGGAAGCTTTCTTT	CASIKDKEAFF
.	TRBJ2-1	many	TRBV7-6	TGTGCCAGCAGCTTAGCGGCAGTGCCAAACTACAATGAGCAGTTCTTC	CASSLAAVPNYNEQFF
.	TRBJ1-5	many	TRBV27	TGTGCCAGCAGTTTTATGGGTCAGCCCCAGCATTTT	CASSFMGQPQHF
.	TRBJ1-1	many	TRBV6-2/TRBV6-3	TGTGCCAGCAGTTACTCGACAGCTGAAGCTTTCTTT	CASSYSTAEAFF
TRBD1	TRBJ1-2	few	TRBV12-3/TRBV12-4	TGTGCCAGCAGCTTAGCGCTAACAGGGGTTGGCTACACCTTC	CASSLALTGVGYTF
TRBD2	TRBJ2-6	many	TRBV7-9	TGTGCCAGCAGCCATTCTAGCGGGAGTAGGTCTGGGGCCAACGTCCTGACTTTC	CASSHSSGSRSGANVLTF
TRBD1	TRBJ1-2	few	TRBV7-9	TGTGCCAGCAGACCAAACCGGGACAGAGCTAACTATGGCTACACCTTC	CASRPNRDRANYGYTF
.	TRBJ2-1	.	TRBV3-1	TGTGCAAGCAGCCAAGATGGAGGGACAGCTTACAATGAGCCGTTCTTC	CASSQDGGTAYNEPFF
TRBD1	TRBJ1-5	.	TRBV28	TGTGCCAGCAGTCTACTTGACAGGGGGGATCAGCCCCAGCATTTT	CASSLLDRGDQPQHF
TRBD2	TRBJ2-2	.	TRBV9	TGTGCCAGCAGCCGCAAAGGACTAGCGGGACCGGCCGGGGAGCTGTTTTTT	CASSRKGLAGPAGELFF
TRBD2	TRBJ2-3	.	TRBV9	TGTGCCAGCAGCGCCCGACTAGCGGGGGGGCCAGATACGCAGTATTTT	CASSARLAGGPDTQYF
TRBD2	TRBJ2-7	.	TRBV29-1	TGCAGCTCTATGACTAGCGGGTCCTACGAGCAGTACTTC	CSSMTSGSYEQYF
.	TRBJ1-5	many	TRBV12-5	TGTGCTAGTGGTTTGGACCTGGACAGCAGTTATAGCAATCAGCCCCAGCATTTT	CASGLDLDSSYSNQPQHF
TRBD2	TRBJ2-5	.	TRBV12-5	TGTGCTAGTGGCCCCTGGGCGGGGGTGGGAGAGACCCAGTACTTC	CASGPWAGVGETQYF
TRBD2	TRBJ2-1	many	TRBV7-6	TGTGCCAGCAGCCGTACTCCTAGCGGGAGACGTGAGCAGTTCTTC	CASSRTPSGRREQFF
TRBD2	TRBJ2-7	.	TRBV2	TGTGCCAGCAGGAGGTTCGCGGGAGGCTTCTACGAGCAGTACTTC	CASRRFAGGFYEQYF
.	TRBJ2-2	.	TRBV19	TGTGCCAGTACCCCCAGGCGGGGACACGCGAACACCGGGGAGCTGTTTTTT	CASTPRRGHANTGELFF
.	TRBJ2-1	many	TRBV7-9	TGTGCCAGCAGGCCCCCACAGAATCGAGTGCATGAGCAGTTCTTC	CASRPPQNRVHEQFF
.	TRBJ1-5	few	TRBV6-1	TGTGCCAGCAGTGAAAGAGTAGGGACCGTGGGGCCCCAGCATTTT	CASSERVGTVGPQHF
TRBD1	TRBJ1-4	few	TRBV27	TGTGCCAGCAGTGGGACAGGGGCGACGGAAAAACTGTTTTTT	CASSGTGATEKLFF
.	TRBJ2-7	few	TRBV10-3	TGTGCCATCAGTGAGTCAGAACTAGCTAGGGGGGAGCAGTACTTC	CAISESELARGEQYF
TRBD1	TRBJ1-1	many	TRBV6-1	TGTGCCAGCAGTGAATGGGACAGGATGAACACTGAAGCTTTCTTT	CASSEWDRMNTEAFF
TRBD2	TRBJ2-1	.	TRBV4-1	TGCGCCAGCAGTCCCCGGGGGGGGAATTACAATGAGCAGTTCTTC	CASSPRGGNYNEQFF
TRBD2	TRBJ2-7	.	TRBV20-1	TGCAGTGCTAGAGATATTTCGGGAGGAGACTTC	CSARDISGGDF
.	TRBJ2-1	.	TRBV13	TGTGCCAGCAGTTCCGGGCCAGGGGAGTACAATGAGCAGTTCTTC	CASSSGPGEYNEQFF
.	TRBJ1-4	.	TRBV25-1	TGTGCCAGCAGAGCGACCCTTCAGGGTCCGCTGGGTGAAAAACTGTTTTTT	CASRATLQGPLGEKLFF
.	TRBJ2-3	few	TRBV27	TGTGCCAGCAGTTATACGCCCCCAGATACGCAGTATTTT	CASSYTPPDTQYF
.	TRBJ2-7	many	TRBV12-3/TRBV12-4	TGTGCCAGCAGGCCCCGAACACGAGGGGAGCAGTACTTC	CASRPRTRGEQYF
.	TRBJ2-7	many	TRBV6-1	TGTGCCAGCAATGCGAGAGGCTACGAGCAGTACTTC	CASNARGYEQYF
.	TRBJ1-2	many	TRBV7-2	TGTGCCTACGGTACGGCTAACTATGGCTACACCTTC	CAYGTANYGYTF
.	TRBJ2-4	.	TRBV5-5	TGTGCCAGCAGCTTCGACAGGGGAGGGAACATTCAGTACTTC	CASSFDRGGNIQYF
TRBD2	TRBJ2-3	many	TRBV7-6	TGTGCCAGCAGCTTAGCGCGGGGGTGGGATACGCAGTATTTT	CASSLARGWDTQYF
.	TRBJ2-7	few	TRBV6-5	TGTGCCAGCGGGGTATCCGCCAGGCTCGACGAGCAGTACTTC	CASGVSARLDEQYF
TRBD1	TRBJ2-7	few	TRBV11-1	TGTGCCAGCAGTTTCGGACAGGGGGTAACCTACGAGCAGTACTTC	CASSFGQGVTYEQYF
.	TRBJ2-2	many	TRBV7-9	TGTGCCAGCAGCCATCCTGTTACCAACACCGGGGAGCTGTTTTTT	CASSHPVTNTGELFF
.	TRBJ2-7	.	TRBV7-9	TGTGCCAGCAGCCAAAAGACAGGATCCTACGAGCAGTACTTC	CASSQKTGSYEQYF
TRBD2	TRBJ2-3	many	TRBV7-9	TGTGCCAGCAGTCTCGTGCGGGGACTAGCGGGCACAGATACGCAGTATTTT	CASSLVRGLAGTDTQYF
TRBD1	TRBJ1-1	.	TRBV19	TGTGCCAGTAGTATTGACCCCGGGACAGGGGTCCGGAACACTGAAGCTTTCTTT	CASSIDPGTGVRNTEAFF